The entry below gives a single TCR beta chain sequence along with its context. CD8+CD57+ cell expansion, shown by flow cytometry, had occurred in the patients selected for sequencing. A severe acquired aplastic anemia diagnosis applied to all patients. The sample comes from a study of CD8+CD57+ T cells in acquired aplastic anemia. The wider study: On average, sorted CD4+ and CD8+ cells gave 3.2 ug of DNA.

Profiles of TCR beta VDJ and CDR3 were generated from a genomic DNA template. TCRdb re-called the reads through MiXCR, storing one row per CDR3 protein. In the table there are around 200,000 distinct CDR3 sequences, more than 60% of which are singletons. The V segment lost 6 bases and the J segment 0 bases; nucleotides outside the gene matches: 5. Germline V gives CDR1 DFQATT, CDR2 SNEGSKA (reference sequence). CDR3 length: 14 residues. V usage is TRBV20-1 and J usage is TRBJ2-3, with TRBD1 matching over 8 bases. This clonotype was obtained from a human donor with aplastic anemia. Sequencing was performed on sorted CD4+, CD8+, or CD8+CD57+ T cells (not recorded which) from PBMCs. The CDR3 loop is CSALGQASTDTQYF. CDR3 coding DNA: TGCAGTGCGCTGGGACAGGCTAGCACAGATACGCAGTATTTT.